These 14 T cell receptor beta chains originate from one sample sequenced in a study of identical twins. TCRdb redid the calling of the 5' RACE reads with MiXCR, one entry per CDR3 protein. The sample holds 690,000 or so distinct CDR3 sequences, approximately 6.1% seen once. Sequencing used naive T cells sorted from blood. The receptors originated from a man aged 18 to 30 in good health.

In this sample, this clonotype turned up many times. The gene calls are TRBV4-1 and TRBJ1-5; D remains ambiguous. The CDR3 sequence is 13 residues long. Germline V lookup: CDR1 MGHRA, CDR2 YSYEKL. The V end lost 1 base, the J end lost 3 bases, and 4 bases lay between the germline ends. In DNA form, the CDR3 reads TGCGCCAGCAGCCAAGTAATCAATCAGCCCCAGCATTTT. This gives the protein CASSQVINQPQHF.

The rearrangement links TRBV30 to TRBJ1-2; maybe TRBD1 (5 bases). Deletions cut 0 bases from V and 8 bases from J, with 13 bases between. CDR3 length: 13 amino acids. Per germline, CDR1 GTSNPN and CDR2 SVGIG (reference sequence). CDR3 nucleotides: TGTGCCTGGAGTGTCTACCAGGGTGGCGGCTACACCTTC. Translated: CAWSVYQGGGYTF.

This clonotype has only a few counts. V and J are TRBV21-1 and TRBJ1-1; the table names TRBD1, a call not compared with the DNA. TRBV21-1 is recorded as a pseudogene. This CDR3 has 15 amino acids. The CDR3 sequence: CASSKAARDVKGAFF. CDR3 DNA sequence: TGTGCCAGCAGCAAAGCGGCCCGGGACGTGAAGGGGGCTTTCTTT.

The chain joins TRBV5-1 to TRBJ2-3; D call uncertain. Germline CDR1 SGHRS, CDR2 YFSETQ. The CDR3 totals 13 residues. The germline V and J ends were trimmed by 0 bases and 13 bases, with 15 bases remaining between them. CDR3 sequence reads: CASSLGSDPRKYF. The CDR3 DNA reads as TGCGCCAGCAGCTTGGGTTCGGACCCCCGCAAGTATTTT.

In its sample, this clonotype was seen many times. The CDR3 protein is CASSQGFTGELFF. For the CDR3, the DNA is TGTGCCAGCAGCCAAGGCTTCACCGGGGAGCTGTTTTTT. The V call is TRBV3-1, the J call TRBJ2-2; D gene uncertain. Trimming removed 1 base at V and 4 bases at J, with 4 bases between. The CDR3 contains 13 residues. The germline CDR1 and CDR2 sequences are LGHDT and YNNKEL (reference sequence).

This clonotype was recorded a few times. The V call is TRBV5-6, the J call TRBJ2-1; TRBD2 agrees at 14 bases. J gave up 8 bases and V 2 bases, and 6 bases lay outside the gene matches. Germline V gene sequence: CDR1 SGHDT, CDR2 YYEEEE. The CDR3 covers 16 residues. The CDR3 DNA is TGTGCCAGCAGCTTCCGGACTAGCGGGAGGCGGGATGAGCAGTTCTTC. Protein sequence: CASSFRTSGRRDEQFF.

This clonotype came up a few times. The V call is TRBV7-8, the J call TRBJ2-7; tentatively, D is TRBD1 (5 bases). Trimming removed 1 base from V and 2 bases from J, with 15 bases in between. The CDR3 is 16 amino acids. CDR1 and CDR2 (germline): SGHVS, FQNEAQ. In DNA form, the CDR3 reads TGTGCCAGCAGCTTAGAGCAGGGCATCGTAACCTACGAGCAGTACTTC. Translating it yields CASSLEQGIVTYEQYF.

This clonotype was seen only a few times. The rearrangement links TRBV19 to TRBJ1-3, with D possibly TRBD1 on 6 matching bases. The CDR3 is 15 residues long. V lost 5 bases, J lost 0 bases, and 11 bases lay in between. Per germline, CDR1 LNHDA and CDR2 SQIVND (reference sequence). For the CDR3, the DNA is TGTGCCAGTAGTTCGGACAGTGCCTCTGGAAACACCATATATTTT. This gives the protein CASSSDSASGNTIYF.

CDR3 coding DNA: TGCGCCAGCAGGCGCGACAGTAACATTCAGTACTTC. Translation: CASRRDSNIQYF. This rearrangement joins TRBV5-1 to TRBJ2-4, with D possibly matching TRBD1 (5 bases). The V end was cut by 5 bases, the J end by 7 bases, with 10 bases between. The CDR3 loop spans 12 amino acids. Germline lookup yields CDR1 SGHRS and CDR2 YFSETQ.

This clonotype occurred a few times. The chain is built from TRBV6-5 and TRBJ2-1, with 8 bases fitting TRBD2. The CDR3 sequence is 13 residues long. From germline, CDR1 is MNHEY and CDR2 SVGAGI. V was pared by 4 bases and J by 12 bases, with 8 bases of the junction left unmatched. CDR3 region: CASSSGGVGRQFF. DNA for the CDR3: TGTGCCAGCAGTTCCGGGGGGGTGGGTCGGCAGTTCTTC.

This clonotype was recorded at least ten times. CDR3 sequence: CASSFTRWGKSEDTQYF. In nucleotides, the CDR3 is TGTGCCAGCAGTTTTACACGGTGGGGGAAATCCGAAGATACGCAGTATTTT. The chain combines TRBV28 with TRBJ2-3, with D tentatively TRBD1 or TRBD2 (5 bases each). V lost 3 bases and J 5 bases, leaving 21 bases between the germline ends. The CDR3 sequence is 17 residues long. The germline V gene encodes CDR1 MDHEN and CDR2 SYDVKM.

This clonotype was recorded many times. The chain uses TRBV18 and TRBJ2-1; D gene ambiguous. The V gene's germline CDR1 is KGHSH and CDR2 LQKENI. This CDR3 comprises 13 residues. Trimming cost V 2 bases and J 5 bases, with 7 bases left between them. CDR3 nucleotide sequence: TGTGCCAGCTCACCAAGTATCGACAATGAGCAGTTCTTC. Amino acids: CASSPSIDNEQFF. The entire variable domain, with the rest obtained from reference TRBV18 and TRBJ2-1, is as follows: NAGVMQNPRHLVRRRGQEARLRCSPMKGHSHVYWYRQLPEEGLKFMVYLQKENIIDESGMPKERFSAEFPKEGPSILRIQQVVRGDSAAYFCASSPSIDNEQFFGPGTRLTVL.

The table lists this clonotype with many counts. The rearrangement links TRBV9 to TRBJ2-7; D gene unclear. Germline assignment: CDR1 SGDLS and CDR2 YYNGEE. V lost 0 bases to trimming and J lost 4 bases, with 11 bases between them. This CDR3 is built from 14 residues. DNA of the CDR3: TGTGCCAGCAGCGTAGGTACAGAGCCGTACGAGCAGTACTTC. It translates to CASSVGTEPYEQYF.

This clonotype was counted many times. The CDR3 DNA reads as TGCAGTGCCCTCGGCCAGGGTACGGGGACCCAGTACTTC. Translated, it gives CSALGQGTGTQYF. The gene calls are TRBV20-1 and TRBJ2-5, with D maybe TRBD1 (5 bases). The CDR3 length is 13 residues. V was trimmed by 6 bases and J by 7 bases, leaving 18 bases between them. Germline CDR1 is DFQATT and CDR2 is SNEGSKA (reference sequence).